Described below is a single T cell receptor (beta chain) sequence and its context. Antigen: not known. TCRdb called the reads again in MiXCR, with one record for every CDR3 protein. This sample yields 700,000 to 950,000 distinct CDR3 sequences, of which about 33% are seen a single time; roughly 12% belongs to the top ten. This entry belongs to a study of T cell repertoires in cytomegalovirus infection. Trimming stripped 6 bases from V and 3 bases from J, with 14 bases between. Germline-derived CDR1 and CDR2 are MNHEY and SVGEGT. The CDR3 is made up of 14 amino acids. V gene TRBV6-2 or TRBV6-3 combines with J gene TRBJ1-2; D might be TRBD1 (6 bases). The receptor was isolated from a human donor in good health (CMV status not recorded). Some clones in this sample may be carry-over from other donors' samples. The sample here was cultured CD8+ T cells from PBMCs, taken from culture after CMV antigen stimulation. CDR3: CASSPQGGDYGYTF. CDR3 DNA sequence: TGTGCCAGCAGCCCACAGGGAGGAGACTATGGCTACACCTTC.